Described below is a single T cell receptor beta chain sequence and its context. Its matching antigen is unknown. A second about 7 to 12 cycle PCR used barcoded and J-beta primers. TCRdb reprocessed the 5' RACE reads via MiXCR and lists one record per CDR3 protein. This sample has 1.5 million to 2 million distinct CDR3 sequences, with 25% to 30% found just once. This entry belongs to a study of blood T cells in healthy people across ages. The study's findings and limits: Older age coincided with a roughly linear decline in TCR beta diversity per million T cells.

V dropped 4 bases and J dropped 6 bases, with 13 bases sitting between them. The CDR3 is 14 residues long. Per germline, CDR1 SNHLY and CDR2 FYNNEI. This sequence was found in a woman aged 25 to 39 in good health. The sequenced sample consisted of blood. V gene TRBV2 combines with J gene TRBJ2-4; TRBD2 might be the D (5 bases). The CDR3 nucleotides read TGTGCCAGCAGTGTGTATCTGGACTCAAACATTCAGTACTTC. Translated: CASSVYLDSNIQYF.